The rows below give T cell receptor beta chains drawn from one sample of a study of CD8+ T cells in alopecia areata. Assay used: immunoSEQ multiplex PCR; TCRdb lists only in-frame clones, some missing. The sample gives approximately 30,000 clones, less than 65% of which show up once; approximately 19% is in the top ten. Sequencing input: NKG2D-high CD8+ T cells sorted from blood. These receptors all stem from a human donor with alopecia areata. The CDR3 runs from the conserved cysteine through the conserved F or W. The D gene is left open where the match is weak. Size is stated for part of the rows, as once, few or many counts, or as a class when the clone is expanded.

>TRBV29-1|few|TRBD2|TRBJ2-1
CSVDSMLAGGHEQFF
TGCAGCGTTGATAGCATGCTAGCGGGAGGTCATGAGCAGTTCTTC
>TRBV7-6|NA|NA|TRBJ1-6
CASSLGGSTDYNSPLHF
TGTGCCAGCAGCTTAGGGGGTTCCACCGATTATAATTCACCCCTCCACTTT
>TRBV7-9|NA|TRBD1|TRBJ2-7
CASSLNRGPSYEQYF
TGTGCCAGCAGCTTAAACAGGGGCCCCTCCTACGAGCAGTACTTC
>TRBV7-9|NA|NA|TRBJ2-5
CASRPFIRGETQYF
TGTGCCAGCAGACCTTTTATAAGGGGGGAGACCCAGTACTTC
>TRBV5-6|NA|TRBD2|TRBJ2-3
CASSLDVGGASSTDTQYF
TGTGCCAGCAGCTTGGATGTCGGGGGGGCTTCGAGCACAGATACGCAGTATTTT
>TRBV5-1|NA|NA|TRBJ1-1
CASSPAGALQTFF
TGCGCCAGCAGCCCCGCGGGGGCCCTGCAAACTTTCTTT
>TRBV27|NA|TRBD1|TRBJ1-3
CASSSLQGASGNTIYF
TGTGCCAGCAGTTCTCTACAGGGGGCCTCTGGAAACACCATATATTTT
>TRBV4-3|NA|NA|TRBJ2-1
CASSQDWAGSSYNEQFF
TGCGCCAGCAGCCAAGATTGGGCCGGCAGCTCCTACAATGAGCAGTTCTTC
>TRBV4-1|NA|NA|TRBJ2-7
CASSQGQGKDEQYF
TGCGCCAGCAGCCAAGGGCAGGGGAAGGACGAGCAGTACTTC
>TRBV9|NA|TRBD2|TRBJ2-1
CASSVAVGGVYNEQFF
TGTGCCAGCAGCGTAGCTGTGGGGGGGGTCTACAATGAGCAGTTCTTC
>TRBV29-1|few|NA|TRBJ2-1
CSVADYNEQFF
TGCAGCGTTGCAGACTACAATGAGCAGTTCTTC
>TRBV7-8|NA|NA|TRBJ1-1
CASSGNGGFTEAFF
TGTGCCAGCAGCGGAAATGGGGGTTTCACTGAAGCTTTCTTT
>TRBV19|few|TRBD2|TRBJ2-7
CASALAGSYEQYF
TGTGCCAGTGCCCTAGCGGGATCCTACGAGCAGTACTTC
>TRBV27|NA|NA|TRBJ2-7
CASSLWSGTYEQYF
TGCGCCAGCAGTTTATGGTCAGGGACCTACGAGCAGTACTTC
>TRBV4-2|few|NA|TRBJ1-2
CASSQGDYGYTF
TGTGCCAGCAGCCAGGGGGACTATGGCTACACCTTC
>TRBV29-1|NA|NA|TRBJ2-7
CSVEDESYEQYF
TGCAGCGTTGAAGATGAAAGCTACGAGCAGTACTTC
>TRBV6-5|NA|NA|TRBJ2-1
CASSSLLYNEQFF
TGTGCCAGCAGCAGCCTCCTCTACAATGAGCAGTTCTTC
>TRBV29-1|few|NA|TRBJ2-7
CSVEDLFYEQYF
TGCAGCGTTGAAGATCTTTTTTACGAGCAGTACTTC
>TRBV19|NA|NA|TRBJ2-1
CASSIDSYNEQFF
TGTGCCAGTAGTATCGACTCCTACAATGAGCAGTTCTTC
>TRBV7-9|few|NA|TRBJ1-2
CASSLGDMGTNYGYTF
TGTGCCAGCAGCTTAGGGGACATGGGTACTAACTATGGCTACACCTTC
>TRBV28|once|NA|TRBJ2-4
CASSLRLAKNIQYF
TGTGCCAGCAGTTTACGGCTAGCCAAAAACATTCAGTACTTC
>TRBV27|NA|TRBD1|TRBJ2-5
CASSLWDRGLETQYF
TGTGCCAGCAGTTTATGGGACAGAGGCCTGGAGACCCAGTACTTC
>TRBV4-1|NA|NA|TRBJ2-2
CASSQDLGTGELFF
TGCGCCAGCAGCCAAGATCTGGGGACCGGGGAGCTGTTTTTT
>TRBV7-9|once|NA|TRBJ2-7
CASSINLAGVYEQYF
TGTGCCAGCAGCATTAATCTAGCAGGGGTCTACGAGCAGTACTTC
>TRBV7-8|NA|NA|TRBJ2-5
CASSLAGNSETQYF
TGTGCCAGCAGCTTAGCCGGGAATAGCGAGACCCAGTACTTC
>TRBV18|NA|NA|TRBJ2-7
CASSPAGPEQYF
TGTGCCAGCTCACCAGCAGGTCCCGAGCAGTACTTC
>TRBV4-1|NA|NA|TRBJ2-3
CASSPREFAEDTQYF
TGCGCCAGCAGCCCTCGGGAGTTTGCGGAAGATACGCAGTATTTT
>TRBV14|medium-sized|NA|TRBJ2-7
CASSQDLEQYF
TGTGCCAGCAGCCAGGACCTCGAGCAGTACTTC
>TRBV10-3|once|TRBD1|TRBJ1-3
CAISVGQGVDTIYF
TGTGCCATCAGTGTGGGACAGGGAGTTGACACCATATATTTT
>TRBV11-1|NA|NA|TRBJ2-7
CASSLTGPSYEQYF
TGTGCCAGCAGCTTAACTGGGCCCTCCTACGAGCAGTACTTC
>TRBV6-5|NA|TRBD2|TRBJ2-5
CASSSRLAGGSETQYF
TGTGCCAGCAGTTCCAGACTAGCGGGGGGCTCAGAGACCCAGTACTTC
>TRBV4-2|NA|TRBD2|TRBJ2-1
CASSSTSGGPNEQFF
TGTGCCAGCAGCTCGACTAGCGGGGGGCCCAATGAGCAGTTCTTC
>TRBV19|few|TRBD2|TRBJ2-7
CASAPTGGIYEQYF
TGTGCCAGCGCCCCGACGGGAGGTATTTACGAGCAGTACTTC
>TRBV5-5|NA|NA|TRBJ2-1
CASSFGPESSYNEQFF
TGTGCCAGCAGCTTTGGTCCGGAGAGCTCCTACAATGAGCAGTTCTTC
>TRBV5-4|NA|NA|TRBJ2-7
CASSLEGYEQYF
TGTGCCAGCAGCTTGGAAGGCTACGAGCAGTACTTC
>TRBV6-5|NA|TRBD1|TRBJ2-1
CASLGGTGDYGQFF
TGTGCCAGCTTAGGCGGGACAGGGGATTACGGGCAGTTCTTC
>TRBV13|NA|TRBD1|TRBJ2-1
CASSQLTPETGGNEQFF
TGTGCCAGCAGTCAACTCACTCCCGAGACAGGGGGCAATGAGCAGTTCTTC
>TRBV29-1|NA|NA|TRBJ2-7
CSIGAGAYEQYF
TGCAGCATTGGGGCAGGGGCCTACGAGCAGTACTTC
>TRBV7-8|NA|TRBD1|TRBJ2-5
CASSQDRVPAAQETQYF
TGTGCCAGCAGCCAAGACAGGGTCCCGGCGGCCCAAGAGACCCAGTACTTC
>TRBV2|NA|NA|TRBJ2-4
CASSIGNIQYF
TGTGCCAGCAGCATCGGGAACATTCAGTACTTC
>TRBV19|NA|TRBD1|TRBJ2-1
CASTDRDNEQFF
TGTGCCAGTACGGACAGGGACAATGAGCAGTTCTTC
>TRBV27|NA|NA|TRBJ2-7
CASSSLGNEQYF
TGTGCCAGCAGCTCCCTGGGAAACGAGCAGTACTTC
>TRBV7-2|NA|TRBD1|TRBJ2-7
CASSSGVRFGQGVHEQYF
TGTGCCAGCAGCTCGGGCGTCCGTTTCGGACAGGGAGTCCACGAGCAGTACTTC
>TRBV5-1|NA|NA|TRBJ2-3
CASTARGDTQYF
TGCGCCAGCACCGCCCGAGGGGATACGCAGTATTTT
>TRBV4-2|NA|TRBD2|TRBJ2-5
CASSQPPGLVQETQYF
TGTGCCAGCAGCCAACCACCGGGACTAGTGCAAGAGACCCAGTACTTC
>TRBV5-6|few|NA|TRBJ2-7
CASSLEDSAYEQYF
TGTGCCAGCAGCTTGGAGGACAGCGCCTACGAGCAGTACTTC
>TRBV11-2|NA|NA|TRBJ2-7
CASSSTGYEQYF
TGTGCCAGCAGCTCCACAGGCTACGAGCAGTACTTC
>TRBV28|NA|TRBD1|TRBJ2-7
CASSPGTGFHEQYF
TGTGCCAGCAGTCCCGGGACAGGGTTCCACGAGCAGTACTTC
>TRBV28|NA|NA|TRBJ2-3
CASSDGESTDTQYF
TGTGCCAGTAGCGATGGGGAAAGCACAGATACGCAGTATTTT
>TRBV5-1|NA|TRBD2|TRBJ2-7
CASSFSGISYEQYF
TGCGCCAGCAGCTTTAGCGGGATTTCTTACGAGCAGTACTTC
>TRBV6-5|NA|TRBD2|TRBJ2-5
CASSYGTSVTQYF
TGTGCCAGCAGTTACGGGACTAGCGTGACCCAGTACTTC
>TRBV6-5|NA|NA|TRBJ2-7
CASSYDGSYEQYF
TGTGCCAGCAGTTACGACGGATCCTACGAGCAGTACTTC
>TRBV6-5|NA|NA|TRBJ1-2
CASSYSEITNYGYTF
TGTGCCAGCAGTTACTCAGAGATCACTAACTATGGCTACACCTTC
>TRBV2|NA|NA|TRBJ2-3
CASSEWVEATDTQYF
TGTGCCAGCAGTGAATGGGTAGAGGCCACAGATACGCAGTATTTT